The 21 T cell receptor beta chains in this list originate from one sample, sequenced in a study of T cell repertoires in cytomegalovirus infection. Each CDR3 protein gets one entry after TCRdb re-called the reads with MiXCR. The sample consists of approximately 600,000 distinct CDR3 sequences, 40% of them appearing once. These receptors are not linked to any known antigen. The sample consisted of cultured PBMCs, taken from culture after CMV antigen stimulation. The source is a human donor in good health (CMV status not recorded). Some clones in this sample may be carry-over from other donors' samples.

This chain connects TRBV28 to TRBJ1-2; the match to TRBD1 covers 10 bases. Trimming cost V 4 bases and J 7 bases; bases outside gene matches: 15. Per the germline V gene, CDR1 is MDHEN and CDR2 is SYDVKM. The CDR3 is 17 amino acids. DNA for the CDR3: TGTGCCAGCAGTTCACCGGGACAGGGGACCGCGCGGGGTGGCTACACCTTC. Protein sequence: CASSSPGQGTARGGYTF.

Comment on this clonotype: A much larger clone sits a single nucleotide away, making a read error possible. The chain recombines TRBV7-2 with TRBJ1-5; 11 bases fit TRBD1. The V gene end was trimmed by 11 bases and the J gene end by 1 base; junction bases not matched to a gene: 10. CDR1 is SGHTA and CDR2 is FQGNSA in the germline V gene. The CDR3 consists of 16 residues. In DNA form, the CDR3 reads TGTGCCGGCGGGGGCGGGACAGGGGGGAGCAATCAGCCCCAGCATTTT. Protein product: CAGGGGTGGSNQPQHF.

Here the CDR3 reads CATSRTTGVSGNTIYF. Written as DNA, the CDR3 is TGTGCCACCAGCAGAACCACAGGGGTCTCTGGAAACACCATATATTTT. The chain combines TRBV15 with TRBJ1-3, with TRBD1 matching 7 bases. The germline V gene has CDR1 LNHNV and CDR2 YYDKDF (reference sequence). The CDR3 runs 16 residues. With 2 bases clipped from V and 0 bases from J, the junction kept 4 bases outside the gene matches.

V gene TRBV4-1 combines with J gene TRBJ1-1; D is ambiguous. There are 14 residues in the CDR3. Germline assignment: CDR1 MGHRA and CDR2 YSYEKL. V shed 0 bases and J shed 4 bases, with 9 bases lying between them. The CDR3 nucleotides read TGCGCCAGCAGCCAAGAACAACGGGGCACTGAAGCTTTCTTT. Protein sequence: CASSQEQRGTEAFF.

This clonotype appeared a few times. CDR3 sequence: CASSPGGSGPSSGEQFF. DNA for the CDR3: TGTGCCAGCAGCCCCGGCGGTAGCGGGCCCTCGTCGGGTGAGCAGTTCTTC. This chain joins TRBV5-4 and TRBJ2-1; 7 bases fit TRBD2. The germline CDR1 and CDR2 sequences are SGHNT and YYREEE (reference sequence). The CDR3 runs 17 residues. With 4 bases clipped from V and 9 bases from J, the junction kept 19 bases outside the gene matches.

The chain has TRBV7-6 and TRBJ1-5; D is uncertain. V lost 1 base to trimming and J lost 5 bases, with 9 bases between them. The germline V gene encodes CDR1 SGHVS and CDR2 FNYEAQ. The CDR3 totals 14 residues. CDR3 sequence: CASSLESGDQPQHF. CDR3 nucleotides: TGTGCCAGCAGCTTAGAATCCGGAGATCAGCCCCAGCATTTT.

Turning to this clonotype: At one end, the junction sequence differs from germline, possibly due to a read error. V gene TRBV5-8 combines with J gene TRBJ2-3; maybe TRBD2 (6 bases). The CDR3 sequence is 17 residues long. From germline, CDR1 is SGHTS and CDR2 YDEGEE. The DNA of the CDR3 is TGCGCCAGCAGCCCTCCGCGGGACCCTGAGGAGGCAGATACGCAGTATTTT. Amino acid sequence: CASSPPRDPEEADTQYF.

This clonotype appeared many times. The rearrangement links TRBV7-2 to TRBJ2-1; D unresolved. This CDR3 is built from 14 residues. V was clipped by 2 bases and J by 0 bases, with 5 bases between them. Germline values: CDR1 SGHTA, CDR2 FQGNSA. The CDR3 spells CASSLMVSYNEQFF. The CDR3, as DNA: TGTGCCAGCAGCTTAATGGTCTCCTACAATGAGCAGTTCTTC.

For the CDR3, the DNA is TGCGCCAGCAGCCAAATGACAGGGGCGAACACCGGGGAGCTGTTTTTT. It translates to CASSQMTGANTGELFF. The J gene is TRBJ2-2, the V gene TRBV4-3; TRBD1 agrees at 8 bases. The J segment lost 0 bases and the V segment lost 2 bases, leaving 2 bases of the junction unmatched. Germline V CDR1 and CDR2: LGHNA, YSLEER. This CDR3 region has 16 residues.

The gene calls are TRBV7-8 and TRBJ2-2, with D perhaps matching TRBD2 (6 bases). CDR3 length: 15 residues. V was clipped by 3 bases and J by 2 bases, with 10 bases between them. The germline V gene has CDR1 SGHVS and CDR2 FQNEAQ. CDR3 nucleotides: TGTGCCAGCAGCTTCCGACTAGAAAACACCGGGGAGCTGTTTTTT. Its protein product is CASSFRLENTGELFF.

V is TRBV5-6 and J is TRBJ2-7; TRBD1 is a possible D gene (6 bases). The CDR3 consists of 13 residues. With 2 bases removed from V and 3 bases from J, the gap between germline ends came to 9 bases. Germline lookup yields CDR1 SGHDT and CDR2 YYEEEE. CDR3 loop: CASSFGQIYEQYF. CDR3 nucleotide sequence: TGTGCCAGCAGCTTCGGACAGATCTACGAGCAGTACTTC.

In its sample, this clonotype was seen a few times. This chain links TRBV19 with TRBJ1-3; no clear D gene. CDR1 is LNHDA, CDR2 SQIVND, per germline (reference sequence). The CDR3 is 16 residues long. V was cut by 7 bases and J by 4 bases, with 20 bases left in between. For the CDR3, the DNA is TGTGCCAGTACTCTAGGGTCAGCAGGAAACGGAAACACCATATATTTT. It codes for CASTLGSAGNGNTIYF. The whole variable domain, remainder taken from reference TRBV19 and TRBJ1-3, is DGGITQSPKYLFRKEGQNVTLSCEQNLNHDAMYWYRQDPGQGLRLIYYSQIVNDFQKGDIAEGYSVSREKKESFPLTVTSAQKNPTAFYLCASTLGSAGNGNTIYFGEGSWLTVV.

The chain carries TRBV10-3 and TRBJ2-3; D is possibly TRBD2 (5 bases). The germline V gene has CDR1 ENHRY and CDR2 SYGVKD. The ends were cut back, 3 bases at V and 6 bases at J, with 10 bases in the middle. CDR3 size: 13 residues. CDR3 residues: CAISDISADTQYF. In nucleotides, the CDR3 is TGTGCCATCAGTGATATTAGCGCGGATACGCAGTATTTT.

This clonotype was recorded a few times. V and J are TRBV7-6 and TRBJ1-3; maybe TRBD1 (5 bases). The CDR3 has 15 amino acids. In germline, CDR1 is SGHVS, CDR2 FNYEAQ. The V end was cut by 2 bases, the J end by 0 bases, with 8 bases between. The CDR3 nucleotides read TGTGCCAGCAGCTTAAAGGGGATCTCTGGAAACACCATATATTTT. This translates into CASSLKGISGNTIYF.

This clonotype was seen more than once but under ten times. V gene TRBV28 combines with J gene TRBJ1-2; TRBD1 might be the D (6 bases). Germline V gene data show CDR1 as MDHEN and CDR2 as SYDVKM. Trimming stripped 6 bases from V and 3 bases from J, with 11 bases between. This CDR3 has 13 amino acids. CDR3 residues: CASRPSGDYGYTF. The CDR3 region has the DNA TGTGCCAGCAGACCATCAGGGGACTATGGCTACACCTTC.

The V call is TRBV20-1, the J call TRBJ2-1; the D gene is possibly TRBD2 (6 bases). Germline assignment: CDR1 DFQATT and CDR2 SNEGSKA (reference sequence). The CDR3 is 14 residues long. Trimming stripped 5 bases from V and 4 bases from J, with 15 bases between. Here the CDR3 DNA reads TGCAGTGCTGGACCGGGACTGGCATACAATGAGCAGTTCTTC. It translates to CSAGPGLAYNEQFF.

The CDR3 DNA reads as TGTGCCAGCAAGAGATCGACAGGGCCTTTTCCCAATGAGCAGTTCTTC. Protein: CASKRSTGPFPNEQFF. The chain uses TRBV6-5 and TRBJ2-1, with 7 bases lining up with TRBD1. The CDR3 loop spans 16 amino acids. Germline-derived CDR1 and CDR2 are MNHEY and SVGAGI. V lost 7 bases to trimming and J lost 6 bases; unmatched junction nucleotides: 15.

This sequence joins TRBV12-3 or TRBV12-4 and TRBJ1-3; D remains unclear. CDR3 length equals 11 residues. Trimming stripped 7 bases from V and 6 bases from J, with 7 bases between. The CDR3 sequence: CASTLVNTIYF. The CDR3 coding sequence is TGTGCCAGCACCCTAGTAAACACCATATATTTT.

This chain connects TRBV6-2 or TRBV6-3 to TRBJ2-5; tentative D call: TRBD1 (5 bases). Between the trimmed V and J ends, which lost 5 bases and 4 bases, there was a span of 23 bases. Germline values: CDR1 MNHEY, CDR2 SVGEGT. This CDR3 comprises 17 residues. CDR3 nucleotide sequence: TGTGCCAGCAGTAGCCCTAAAGGAAGTGGGGCAAGAGAGACCCAGTACTTC. Protein: CASSSPKGSGARETQYF.

The chain combines TRBV15 with TRBJ2-5, with D perhaps matching TRBD1 (7 bases). From germline, CDR1 is LNHNV and CDR2 YYDKDF (reference sequence). V was trimmed by 3 bases and J by 5 bases, leaving 13 bases between them. This CDR3 is built from 14 residues. The CDR3 sequence is CATSRQGGGETQYF. The CDR3 DNA sequence: TGTGCCACCAGCAGGCAGGGGGGTGGTGAGACCCAGTACTTC.

This clonotype was seen a single time. The gene calls are TRBV4-1 and TRBJ1-2, with D perhaps matching TRBD1 (5 bases). The CDR3 consists of 14 residues. The germline gives CDR1 MGHRA, CDR2 YSYEKL. Trimming left V 2 bases short and J 4 bases short, with 11 bases between. CDR3 sequence reads: CASSQKWGSYGYTF. CDR3 sequence (DNA): TGCGCCAGCAGCCAAAAATGGGGGAGCTATGGCTACACCTTC.